Sequencing of this TCR beta chain was carried out in a study of T cells after yellow fever vaccination. For the study at large: The SMART-Seq v4 Ultra Low Input method served to prepare the low-cell-number fractions.

Conversion of TCR transcripts into cDNA relied on 5'RACE template switching, which added a universal primer site and UMIs. TCRdb passed the 5' RACE reads through MiXCR, listing each CDR3 protein once. The table records around 330,000 distinct CDR3 sequences, 3.6% of them present only once. Study-level results: Clones from primary vaccination mostly reappeared after the booster (over 95% CD4, over 85% CD8). Within FACS-sorted repertoires, abundant clonotypes contaminating from the bulk population could be present.

To note about this clonotype: The antigen is not known.

The V end lost 3 bases, the J end lost 3 bases, and 9 bases lay between the germline ends. The CDR3 runs to 14 residues. The germline V gene encodes CDR1 SEHNR and CDR2 FQNEAQ (reference sequence). The clonotype comes from a man between 18 and 35 years old who received the YFV17D yellow fever vaccine. J is TRBJ1-5 and V is TRBV7-9; the D gene is possibly TRBD1 (5 bases). The sample in question was PBMCs, obtained on the day of the yellow fever booster vaccination. The CDR3 nucleotides are TGTGCCAGCAGCTTTGGGACGGTCAATCAGCCCCAGCATTTT. Its translation is CASSFGTVNQPQHF.